This is a list of T cell receptor beta chains from one sample in a study of T cell responses to AZD1222 COVID-19 vaccine. Clones were read by immunoSEQ multiplex PCR, and TCRdb kept only the in-frame ones, dropping some. Of nearly 35,000 clones in the sample, 85% to 90% were seen once. The starting material was peripheral blood, obtained 28 days after the second AZD1222 dose. The receptor source for this set is an adult who received the AZD1222 COVID-19 vaccine. The CDR3 runs from the conserved cysteine through the conserved F or W. The order of the fields is D gene, clone size, J gene, V gene, CDR3 length, CDR3 DNA, CDR3 protein. A D gene is named only where the DNA matches it firmly. Not all rows give a size; the values are once, few, many and, for expanded clones, a class.

-	-	TRBJ2-3	TRBV5-6	16	TGTGCCAGCAGCTTGTCGTGGGCCCGACGCACAGATACGCAGTATTTT	CASSLSWARRTDTQYF
TRBD2	-	TRBJ2-1	TRBV4-2	16	TGTGCCAGCAGCCAAGCGGGGACTAGCGGAAGCAATGAGCAGTTCTTC	CASSQAGTSGSNEQFF
-	-	TRBJ1-2	TRBV28	14	TGTGCCAGCAGTTTCGGTCGGGTAAACTATGGCTACACCTTC	CASSFGRVNYGYTF
TRBD1	-	TRBJ1-2	TRBV28	15	TGTGCCAGCAGTCCTCATCGGACAGGGCACTATGGCTACACCTTC	CASSPHRTGHYGYTF
TRBD1	-	TRBJ1-2	TRBV2	16	TGTGCCAGCCGAATAGGGACAGCAAGTTCTAACTATGGCTACACCTTC	CASRIGTASSNYGYTF
TRBD1	-	TRBJ1-4	TRBV2	13	TGTGCCAGCAGTCGGGACAGGGGTGAAAAACTGTTTTTT	CASSRDRGEKLFF
TRBD1	few	TRBJ1-4	TRBV27	18	TGTGCCAGCAGTTCCGCGTGGACAGGGGGCGCGTGGCGGCGGAAACTGTTTTTT	CASSSAWTGGAWRRKLFF
-	-	TRBJ1-5	TRBV19	15	TGTGCCAGTAGTAAAGGAGGGGACGGAAATCAGCCCCAGCATTTT	CASSKGGDGNQPQHF
TRBD1	once	TRBJ2-7	TRBV7-8	17	TGTGCCAGCAGCTTAGCTGGGAGAGGGACAGGGATCGTCGAGCAGTACTTC	CASSLAGRGTGIVEQYF
TRBD2	-	TRBJ2-2	TRBV12-3/TRBV12-4	13	TGTGCCAGCCGGGAGGGGCCTACCGGGGAGCTGTTTTTT	CASREGPTGELFF
-	-	TRBJ1-4	TRBV6-5	12	TGTGCCAGCATGGGCTGGGGTGAAAAACTGTTTTTT	CASMGWGEKLFF
-	-	TRBJ1-2	TRBV5-1	13	TGCGCCAGCTGCTATGACGGACAATATGGCTACACCTTC	CASCYDGQYGYTF
TRBD1	-	TRBJ1-4	TRBV28	15	TGTGCCAGCAGTGCGCAGGGGGTGGGAAATGAAAAACTGTTTTTT	CASSAQGVGNEKLFF
-	-	TRBJ2-5	TRBV2	11	TGTGCCAGCAGTCGTGGAGAGACCCAGTACTTC	CASSRGETQYF
-	-	TRBJ2-3	TRBV18	12	TGTGCCAGCTCACCGGGTATAGATACGCAGTATTTT	CASSPGIDTQYF
TRBD2	few	TRBJ2-1	TRBV3-1/TRBV3-2	16	TGTGCCAGCAGCCGCCGATTGACTAGCGGGAGTAATGAGCAGTTCTTC	CASSRRLTSGSNEQFF
-	-	TRBJ1-1	TRBV19	14	TGTGCCAGTAGTATATCGGTGACGAACACTGAAGCTTTCTTT	CASSISVTNTEAFF
-	-	TRBJ2-5	TRBV10-2	12	TGCGCCAGCAGTGAGTCAGCGGAGACCCAGTACTTC	CASSESAETQYF
-	few	TRBJ2-2	TRBV3-1/TRBV3-2	12	TGTGCCAGCAGCCCTTACACCGGGGAGCTGTTTTTT	CASSPYTGELFF
-	-	TRBJ1-1	TRBV5-4	13	TGTGCCAGCAGCTTGCACTTAGACACTGAAGCTTTCTTT	CASSLHLDTEAFF
TRBD1	-	TRBJ1-2	TRBV6-5	15	TGTGCCAGCAGTAACGGACAGGGGGCAGGATATGGCTACACCTTC	CASSNGQGAGYGYTF
-	-	TRBJ1-1	TRBV5-1	14	TGCGCCAGCAGCTCCTCCGGTCTGAACACTGAAGCTTTCTTT	CASSSSGLNTEAFF
-	-	TRBJ1-6	TRBV19	14	TGTGCCAGTACTATTAGCTCCTATAATTCACCCCTCCACTTT	CASTISSYNSPLHF
-	once	TRBJ1-5	TRBV4-1	15	TGCGCCAGCAGCCAAGATGGTACAGTCAATCAGCCCCAGCATTTT	CASSQDGTVNQPQHF
-	-	TRBJ2-7	TRBV10-2	15	TGCGCCAGCCTCCCGACCGGGACCTATCCCTACGAGCAGTACTTC	CASLPTGTYPYEQYF
TRBD2	-	TRBJ2-1	TRBV10-3	14	TGTGCCATCAGTGGAGCGGGAGGTCATGGTGAGCAGTTCTTC	CAISGAGGHGEQFF
TRBD1	few	TRBJ1-3	TRBV2	14	TGTGCCAGCAGTGGCCGGGACAGTGGAAACACCATATATTTT	CASSGRDSGNTIYF
-	once	TRBJ1-6	TRBV27	15	TGTGCCAGCAGTTTTTCGGGCTCCTATAATTCACCCCTCCACTTT	CASSFSGSYNSPLHF
-	-	TRBJ2-7	TRBV12-3/TRBV12-4	13	TGTGCCAGCTCGGGGGCTAGCCTTGACGAGCAGTACTTC	CASSGASLDEQYF
-	-	TRBJ1-2	TRBV5-4	16	TGTGCCAGCAGCTTGGACTTGTCAGCTGAAACGTACGGCTACACCTTC	CASSLDLSAETYGYTF
-	-	TRBJ1-5	TRBV30	13	TGTGCCTGGAACAGAAATAGGGATCAGCCCCAGCATTTT	CAWNRNRDQPQHF
-	-	TRBJ2-1	TRBV28	14	TGTGCCAGCAGTCCTAGGATCGTCCGCGATGAGCAGTTCTTC	CASSPRIVRDEQFF